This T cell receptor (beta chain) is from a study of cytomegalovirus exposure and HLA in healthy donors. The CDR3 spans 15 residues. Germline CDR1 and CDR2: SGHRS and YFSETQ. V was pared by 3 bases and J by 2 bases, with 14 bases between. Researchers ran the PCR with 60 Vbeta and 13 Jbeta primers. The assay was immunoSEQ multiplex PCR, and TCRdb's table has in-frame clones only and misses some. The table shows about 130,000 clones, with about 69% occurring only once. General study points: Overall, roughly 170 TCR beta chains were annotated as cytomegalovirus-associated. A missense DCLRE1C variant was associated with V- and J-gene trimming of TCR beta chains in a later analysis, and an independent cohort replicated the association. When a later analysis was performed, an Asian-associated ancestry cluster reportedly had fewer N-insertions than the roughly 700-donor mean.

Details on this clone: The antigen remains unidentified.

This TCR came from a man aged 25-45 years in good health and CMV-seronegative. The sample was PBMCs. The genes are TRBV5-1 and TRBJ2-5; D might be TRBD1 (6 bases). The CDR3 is CASSYPQGGQETQYF. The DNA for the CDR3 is TGCGCCAGCAGCTACCCACAGGGCGGTCAAGAGACCCAGTACTTC.